These 3 T cell receptor beta chains came from one sample sequenced in a study of blood T cell repertoires in COVID-19. Sequencing was performed with immunoSEQ multiplex PCR; in TCRdb, only in-frame clones are kept and a portion is missing. Among some 300,000 clones, just under 90% were seen once, and the ten largest hold 6.3%. Material: peripheral blood. The receptors shown here come from a woman between 45 and 60 years old with COVID-19, enrolled during active disease.

The chain combines TRBV10-3 with TRBJ1-1; possibly TRBD1 for D (5 bases). The V gene's germline CDR1 is ENHRY and CDR2 SYGVKD. The CDR3 is 14 residues long. V shed 4 bases and J shed 3 bases, with 12 bases lying between them. The CDR3 sequence: CAISAQGGDTEAFF. Written as DNA, the CDR3 is TGTGCCATCAGTGCCCAGGGAGGGGACACTGAAGCTTTCTTT.

The chain employs TRBV11-2 and TRBJ2-7; 9 nucleotides agree with TRBD2. CDR3 length equals 15 residues. CDR1 is SGHAT, CDR2 FQNNGV, per germline. V lost 6 bases to trimming and J lost 2 bases; unmatched junction nucleotides: 8. DNA for the CDR3: TGTGCCAGCAGTTCGGGCGGGAGGGGGCCCTACGAGCAGTACTTC. Translated: CASSSGGRGPYEQYF. Together with reference TRBV11-2 and TRBJ2-7, the CDR3 gives the full variable domain: EAGVAQSPRYKIIEKRQSVAFWCNPISGHATLYWYQQILGQGPKLLIQFQNNGVVDDSQLPKDRFSAERLKGVDSTLKIQPAKLEDSAVYLCASSSGGRGPYEQYFGPGTRLTVT.

The rearrangement uses TRBV29-1 and TRBJ2-3, with D tentatively TRBD1 (6 bases). Between the trimmed V and J ends, which lost 7 bases and 6 bases, there was a span of 14 bases. Germline-derived CDR1 and CDR2 are SQVTM and ANQGSEA. The CDR3 consists of 12 residues. CDR3 region: CSARNTGDTQYF. CDR3 nucleotide sequence: TGCAGCGCTCGTAATACAGGGGATACGCAGTATTTT.